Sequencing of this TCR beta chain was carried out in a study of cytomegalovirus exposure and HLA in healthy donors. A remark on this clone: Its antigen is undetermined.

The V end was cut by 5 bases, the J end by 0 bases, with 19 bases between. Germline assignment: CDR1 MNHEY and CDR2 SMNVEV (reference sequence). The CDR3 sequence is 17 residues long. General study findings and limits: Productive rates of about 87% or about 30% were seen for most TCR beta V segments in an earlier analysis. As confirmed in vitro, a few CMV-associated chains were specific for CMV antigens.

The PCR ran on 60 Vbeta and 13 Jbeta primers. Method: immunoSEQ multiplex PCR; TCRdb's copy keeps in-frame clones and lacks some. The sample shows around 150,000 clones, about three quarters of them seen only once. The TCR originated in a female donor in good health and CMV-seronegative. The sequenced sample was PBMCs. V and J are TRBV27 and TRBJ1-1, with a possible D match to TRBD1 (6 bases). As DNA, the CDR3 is TGTGCCAGCAGTGTCGACATACAGGGTTTCATGAACACTGAAGCTTTCTTT. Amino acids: CASSVDIQGFMNTEAFF.